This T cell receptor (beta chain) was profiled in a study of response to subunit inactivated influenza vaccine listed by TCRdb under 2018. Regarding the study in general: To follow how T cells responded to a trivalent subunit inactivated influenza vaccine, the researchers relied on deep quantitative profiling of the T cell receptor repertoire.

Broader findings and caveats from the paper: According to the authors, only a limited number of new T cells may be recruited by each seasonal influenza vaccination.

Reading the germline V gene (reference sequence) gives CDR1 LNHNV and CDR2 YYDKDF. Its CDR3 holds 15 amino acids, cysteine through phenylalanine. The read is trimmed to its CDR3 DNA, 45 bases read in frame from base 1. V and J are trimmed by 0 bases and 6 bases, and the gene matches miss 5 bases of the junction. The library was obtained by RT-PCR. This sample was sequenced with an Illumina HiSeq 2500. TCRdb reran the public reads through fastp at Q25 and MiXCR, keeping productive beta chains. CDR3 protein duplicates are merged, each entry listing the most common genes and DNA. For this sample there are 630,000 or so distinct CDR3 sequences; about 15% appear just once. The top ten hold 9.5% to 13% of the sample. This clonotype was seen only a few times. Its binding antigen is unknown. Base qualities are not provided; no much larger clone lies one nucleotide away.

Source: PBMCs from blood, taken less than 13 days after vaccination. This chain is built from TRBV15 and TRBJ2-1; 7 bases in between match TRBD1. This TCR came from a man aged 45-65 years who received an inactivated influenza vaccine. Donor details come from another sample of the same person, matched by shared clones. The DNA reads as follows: TGTGCCACCAGCAGAGATAGCAGGGGGTCCAATGAGCAGTTCTTC. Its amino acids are CATSRDSRGSNEQFF.